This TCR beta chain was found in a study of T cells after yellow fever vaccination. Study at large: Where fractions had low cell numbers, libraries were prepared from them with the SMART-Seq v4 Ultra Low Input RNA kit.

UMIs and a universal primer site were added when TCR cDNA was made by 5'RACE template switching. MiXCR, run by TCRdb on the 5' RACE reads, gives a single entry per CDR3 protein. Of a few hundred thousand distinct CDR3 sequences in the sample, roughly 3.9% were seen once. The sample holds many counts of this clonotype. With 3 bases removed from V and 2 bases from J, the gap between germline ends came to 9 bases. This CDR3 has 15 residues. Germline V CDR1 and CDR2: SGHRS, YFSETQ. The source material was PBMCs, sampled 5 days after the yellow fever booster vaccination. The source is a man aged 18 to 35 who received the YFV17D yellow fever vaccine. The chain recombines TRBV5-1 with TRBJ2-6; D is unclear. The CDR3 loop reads CASSWAAAGANVLTF. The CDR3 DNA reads TGCGCCAGCAGCTGGGCCGCAGCTGGGGCCAACGTCCTGACTTTC. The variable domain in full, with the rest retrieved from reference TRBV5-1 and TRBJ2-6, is KAGVTQTPRYLIKTRGQQVTLSCSPISGHRSVSWYQQTPGQGLQFLFEYFSETQRNKGNFPGRFSGRQFSNSRSEMNVSTLELGDSALYLCASSWAAAGANVLTFGAGSRLTVL.